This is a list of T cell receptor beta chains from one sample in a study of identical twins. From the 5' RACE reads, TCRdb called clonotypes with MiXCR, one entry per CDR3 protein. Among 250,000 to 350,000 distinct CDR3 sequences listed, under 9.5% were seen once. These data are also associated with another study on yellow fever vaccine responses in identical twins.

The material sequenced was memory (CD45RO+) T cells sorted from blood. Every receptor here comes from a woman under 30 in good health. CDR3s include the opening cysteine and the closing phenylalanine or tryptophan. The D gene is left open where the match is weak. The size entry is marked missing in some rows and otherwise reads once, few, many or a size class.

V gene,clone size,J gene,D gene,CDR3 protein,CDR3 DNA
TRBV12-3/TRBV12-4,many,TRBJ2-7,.,CASSSGEDEQYF,TGTGCCAGCAGTTCAGGGGAGGACGAGCAGTACTTC
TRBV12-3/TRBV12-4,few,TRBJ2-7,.,CASSLLGRTYEQYF,TGTGCCAGCAGTTTACTGGGACGTACCTACGAGCAGTACTTC
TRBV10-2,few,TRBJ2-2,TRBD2,CASRVYRLAANTGELFF,TGCGCCAGCAGGGTTTATCGACTAGCGGCGAACACCGGGGAGCTGTTTTTT
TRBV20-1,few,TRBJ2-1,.,CSASLPFPRSSYNEQFF,TGCAGTGCTAGCCTACCCTTTCCGCGGAGCTCCTACAATGAGCAGTTCTTC
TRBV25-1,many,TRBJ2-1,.,CASSPFRDEDEQFF,TGTGCCAGCAGTCCCTTCCGGGACGAAGATGAGCAGTTCTTC
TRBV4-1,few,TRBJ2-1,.,CASSQDPQGSSYNEQFF,TGCGCCAGCAGCCAAGATCCCCAGGGAAGCTCCTACAATGAGCAGTTCTTC
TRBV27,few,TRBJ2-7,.,CASSFPGAGYEQYF,TGTGCCAGCAGTTTTCCTGGGGCCGGGTACGAGCAGTACTTC
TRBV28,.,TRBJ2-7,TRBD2,CASSTPAGPYEQYF,TGTGCCAGCAGTACACCAGCGGGGCCTTACGAGCAGTACTTC
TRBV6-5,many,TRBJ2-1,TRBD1,CASSGLGQGTGRRYNEQFF,TGTGCCAGCAGTGGCCTGGGACAGGGCACTGGAAGAAGATACAATGAGCAGTTCTTC
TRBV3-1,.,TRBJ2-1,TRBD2,CASSLGLAGESNEQFF,TGTGCCAGCAGCCTCGGACTAGCGGGAGAATCCAATGAGCAGTTCTTC
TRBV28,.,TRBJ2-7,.,CASHPGGLYYEQYF,TGTGCCAGCCACCCCGGCGGACTTTACTACGAGCAGTACTTC
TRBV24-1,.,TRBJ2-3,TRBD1,CATSAGDRDGTDTQYF,TGTGCCACCAGTGCCGGGGACAGGGATGGCACAGATACGCAGTATTTT
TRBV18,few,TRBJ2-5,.,CASSPLASQETQYF,TGTGCCAGCTCACCATTGGCCAGCCAAGAGACCCAGTACTTC
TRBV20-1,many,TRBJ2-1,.,CSADDPGNEQFF,TGCAGTGCGGACGACCCGGGCAATGAGCAGTTCTTC
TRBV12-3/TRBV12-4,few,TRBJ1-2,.,CASSLGTGTEIYGYTF,TGTGCCAGCAGTTTAGGTACCGGGACGGAGATCTATGGCTACACCTTC
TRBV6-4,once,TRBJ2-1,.,CASSDQAGAYNEQFF,TGTGCCAGCAGTGACCAGGCAGGGGCTTACAATGAGCAGTTCTTC
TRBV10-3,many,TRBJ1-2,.,CATSFQGYTNYGYTF,TGTGCCACCTCCTTTCAGGGGTACACTAACTATGGCTACACCTTC
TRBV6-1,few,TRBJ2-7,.,CASSEGSGFYSYEQYF,TGTGCCAGCAGTGAAGGTAGCGGTTTCTACTCCTACGAGCAGTACTTC
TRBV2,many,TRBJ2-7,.,CASSDGQGSYEQYF,TGTGCCAGCAGCGACGGGCAGGGTTCCTACGAGCAGTACTTC
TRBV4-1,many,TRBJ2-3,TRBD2,CASSQLFSGDSTDTQYF,TGCGCCAGCAGCCAACTTTTTAGCGGGGATAGCACAGATACGCAGTATTTT
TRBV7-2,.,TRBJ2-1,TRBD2,CASSILAGVRTTEQFF,TGTGCCAGCAGCATACTAGCGGGGGTGAGGACTACTGAGCAGTTCTTC
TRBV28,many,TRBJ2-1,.,CASTTGNEQFF,TGTGCCAGCACTACGGGAAATGAGCAGTTCTTC
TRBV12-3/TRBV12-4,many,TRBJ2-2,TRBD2,CASSLGRESGELFF,TGTGCCAGCAGTTTAGGGCGGGAGTCCGGGGAGCTGTTTTTT
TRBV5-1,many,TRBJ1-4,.,CASSYGQPNEKLFF,TGCGCCAGCAGCTACGGACAGCCTAATGAAAAACTGTTTTTT
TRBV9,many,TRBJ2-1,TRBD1,CASMSGQGSYNEQFF,TGTGCCAGCATGTCGGGACAGGGATCCTACAATGAGCAGTTCTTC
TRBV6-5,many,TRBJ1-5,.,CASSYSYSNQPQHF,TGTGCCAGCAGTTACTCATACAGCAATCAGCCCCAGCATTTT
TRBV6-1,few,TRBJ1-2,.,CASSVISANYGYTF,TGTGCCAGCAGTGTAATATCAGCTAACTATGGCTACACCTTC
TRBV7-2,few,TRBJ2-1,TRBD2,CASSPHGLAGDHEQFF,TGTGCCAGCAGCCCGCACGGACTAGCGGGAGACCATGAGCAGTTCTTC
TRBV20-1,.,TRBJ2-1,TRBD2,CSARGGPAGNEQFF,TGCAGTGCCCGCGGGGGGCCAGCTGGGAATGAGCAGTTCTTC
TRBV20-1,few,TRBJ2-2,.,CSASPRANTGELFF,TGCAGTGCTAGTCCCAGGGCGAACACCGGGGAGCTGTTTTTT
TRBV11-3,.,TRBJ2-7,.,CASSAAFEQYF,TGTGCCAGCAGCGCTGCCTTTGAGCAGTACTTC
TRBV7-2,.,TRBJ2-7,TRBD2,CASSLALSSGRGHEQYF,TGTGCCAGCAGCTTAGCCCTATCTAGCGGAAGAGGCCACGAGCAGTACTTC
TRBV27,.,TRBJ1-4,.,CASSLKGRGSEKLFF,TGTGCCAGCAGTTTAAAGGGCAGGGGAAGTGAAAAACTGTTTTTT
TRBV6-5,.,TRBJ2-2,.,CASSHSGNTGELFF,TGTGCCAGCAGCCACTCGGGGAACACCGGGGAGCTGTTTTTT
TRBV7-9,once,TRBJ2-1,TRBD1,CASSLPSDRGTYNGQFF,TGTGCCAGCAGCTTACCCTCGGACAGGGGCACCTACAATGGGCAGTTCTTC
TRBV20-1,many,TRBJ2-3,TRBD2,CSASGGGAHTDTQYF,TGCAGTGCTAGCGGCGGGGGGGCCCACACAGATACGCAGTATTTT
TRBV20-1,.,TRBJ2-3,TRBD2,CSAGSGGTDTQYF,TGCAGTGCTGGGAGCGGGGGCACAGATACGCAGTATTTT
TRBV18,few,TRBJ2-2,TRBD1,CASSTTGYGTGELFF,TGTGCCAGCTCAACGACAGGGTATGGCACCGGGGAGCTGTTTTTT
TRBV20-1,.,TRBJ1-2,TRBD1,CSARGGTGYNGYTF,TGCAGTGCTAGAGGGGGGACAGGGTATAATGGCTACACCTTC
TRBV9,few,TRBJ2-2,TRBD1,CASSTRTGGYTGELFF,TGTGCCAGCAGCACTCGGACAGGGGGTTACACCGGGGAGCTGTTTTTT
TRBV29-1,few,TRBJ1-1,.,CSSGAFVDTEAFF,TGCAGCTCGGGGGCATTCGTAGACACTGAAGCTTTCTTT
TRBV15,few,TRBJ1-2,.,CATSRDQGLGGYTF,TGTGCCACCAGCAGAGATCAGGGATTGGGCGGCTACACCTTC
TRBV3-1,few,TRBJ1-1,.,CASSQAAEAFF,TGTGCCAGCAGCCAAGCGGCTGAAGCTTTCTTT
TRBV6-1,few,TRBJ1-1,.,CASRPKMNTEAFF,TGTGCCAGCAGGCCCAAAATGAACACTGAAGCTTTCTTT
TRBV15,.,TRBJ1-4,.,CATHRVRGEKLFF,TGTGCCACTCACAGGGTGCGGGGGGAAAAACTGTTTTTT
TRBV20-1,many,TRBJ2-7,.,CSASGGATYEQYF,TGCAGTGCTAGTGGGGGGGCTACCTACGAGCAGTACTTC
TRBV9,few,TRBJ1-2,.,CASSAPQMKGYTF,TGTGCCAGCAGCGCCCCACAGATGAAGGGCTACACCTTC
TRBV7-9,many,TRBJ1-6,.,CASSPRGIENSPLHF,TGTGCCAGCAGTCCCAGGGGAATTGAGAATTCACCCCTCCACTTT
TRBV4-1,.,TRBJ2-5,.,CASSQEGYGAVTGAQYF,TGCGCCAGCAGCCAAGAAGGGTACGGGGCCGTCACCGGGGCCCAGTACTTC